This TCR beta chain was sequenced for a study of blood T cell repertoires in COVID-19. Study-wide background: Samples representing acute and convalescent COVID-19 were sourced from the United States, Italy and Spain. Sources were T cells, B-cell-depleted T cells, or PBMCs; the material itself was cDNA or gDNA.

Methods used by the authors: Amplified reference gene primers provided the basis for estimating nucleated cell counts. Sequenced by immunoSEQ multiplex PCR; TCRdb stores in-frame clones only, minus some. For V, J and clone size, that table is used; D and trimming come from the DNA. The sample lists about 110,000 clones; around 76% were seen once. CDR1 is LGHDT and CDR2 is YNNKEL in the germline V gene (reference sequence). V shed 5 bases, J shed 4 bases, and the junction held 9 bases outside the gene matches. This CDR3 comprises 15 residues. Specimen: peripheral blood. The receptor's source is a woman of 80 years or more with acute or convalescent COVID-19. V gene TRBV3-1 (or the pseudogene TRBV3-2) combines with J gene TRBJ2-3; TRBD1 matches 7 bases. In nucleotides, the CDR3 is TGTGCCAGCAGCTTCCGACAGGGTGTGGCAGATACGCAGTATTTT. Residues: CASSFRQGVADTQYF.